A single T cell receptor (beta chain) is shown here with its context. Recruited during active infection, patients (from Seattle) were subsequently followed longitudinally. The germline gives CDR1 MNHNY, CDR2 SVGAGI (reference sequence). With V trimmed by 7 bases and J by 11 bases, 10 bases remained unmatched. The CDR3 sequence is 13 residues long. Authors' processing steps: For nucleated cells, counts were estimated from reference gene primer amplification. Assay: immunoSEQ multiplex PCR; the TCRdb copy retains only in-frame clones and omits some. From that table come the V and J calls and clone size; the DNA was used to work out D and trimming. The table has 75,000 to 90,000 clones, roughly 78% seen once; the top ten hold roughly a third. The data derive from a study of blood T cell repertoires in COVID-19. Study at large: The samples span acute and convalescent COVID-19 from the United States, Italy and Spain. PBMCs, B-cell-depleted T cells, or T cells were the source of the cDNA or gDNA that made up the material.

This receptor was taken from a man between 60 and 75 years old with COVID-19, enrolled during active disease. The chain recombines TRBV6-6 with TRBJ1-1; 10 nucleotides agree with TRBD1. Sequenced material: peripheral blood. The CDR3 loop is CASKGQGPTGAFF. The CDR3 DNA reads as TGTGCCAGCAAGGGACAGGGGCCTACTGGGGCTTTCTTT.